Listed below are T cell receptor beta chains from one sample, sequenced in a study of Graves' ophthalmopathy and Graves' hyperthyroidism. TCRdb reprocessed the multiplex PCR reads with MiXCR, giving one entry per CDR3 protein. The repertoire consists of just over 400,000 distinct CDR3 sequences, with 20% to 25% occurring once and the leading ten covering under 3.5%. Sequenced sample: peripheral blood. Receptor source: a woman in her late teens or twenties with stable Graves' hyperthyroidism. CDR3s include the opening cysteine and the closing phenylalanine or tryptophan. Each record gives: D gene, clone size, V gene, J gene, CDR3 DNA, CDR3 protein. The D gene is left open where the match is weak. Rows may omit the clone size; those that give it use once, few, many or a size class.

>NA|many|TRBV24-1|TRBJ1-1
TGTGCCACCAGTGGTGTCAGGGGTGAAGCTTTCTTT
CATSGVRGEAFF
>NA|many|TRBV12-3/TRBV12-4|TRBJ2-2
TGTGCCAGCAGCTTGACACAGCCCAACACCGGGGAGCTGTTTTTT
CASSLTQPNTGELFF
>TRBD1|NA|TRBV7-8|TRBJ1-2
TGTGCCAGCAGCTTAGCTATTGGGAGGGACAGGGGTGTCTATGGCTACACCTTC
CASSLAIGRDRGVYGYTF
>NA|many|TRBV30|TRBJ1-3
TGTGCCTGGAGTGTACCCGGGTCCCTAACTGGAAACACCATATATTTT
CAWSVPGSLTGNTIYF
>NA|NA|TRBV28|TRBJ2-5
TGTGCCAGCAGTCCCCGACTCTTGAGGGAGACCCAGTACTTC
CASSPRLLRETQYF
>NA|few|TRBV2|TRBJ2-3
TGTGCCAGCAGTCAGGACAGCACAGATACGCAGTATTTT
CASSQDSTDTQYF
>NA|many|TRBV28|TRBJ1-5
TGTGCCAGCAGTTCCCCTGCGGGGGGCAGCAATCAGCCCCAGCATTTT
CASSSPAGGSNQPQHF
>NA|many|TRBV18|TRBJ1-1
TGTGCCAGCTCACCACGGGCCGAGGGGTACACTGAAGCTTTCTTT
CASSPRAEGYTEAFF
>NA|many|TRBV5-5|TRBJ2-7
TGTGCCAGCAGCTTTAGCGACTACGAGCAGTACTTC
CASSFSDYEQYF
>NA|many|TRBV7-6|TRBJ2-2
TGTGCCAGCAGCTTAGCGACTGGGGGCGGTACCGGGGAGCTGTTTTTT
CASSLATGGGTGELFF